Below, 25 T cell receptor beta chains from the same sample are listed, as sequenced in a study of cytomegalovirus exposure and HLA in healthy donors. The PCR used 60 Vbeta and 13 Jbeta primers. Generated by immunoSEQ multiplex PCR, the TCRdb table keeps only in-frame clones and is missing some. In the table there are approximately 45,000 clones, 70% to 80% of which are singletons. The material sequenced was PBMCs. The origin of the receptors is a woman aged 25 to 39 in good health and CMV-seronegative.

The chain combines TRBV7-9 with TRBJ1-1; 9 positions match TRBD1. Germline CDR1 is SEHNR and CDR2 is FQNEAQ (reference sequence). The V gene end was trimmed by 4 bases and the J gene end by 6 bases; junction bases not matched to a gene: 9. The CDR3 is made up of 15 amino acids. The CDR3 spells CASSSRDRADAEAFF. In DNA, the CDR3 is TGTGCCAGCAGCTCCAGGGACAGGGCGGATGCTGAAGCTTTCTTT. Full variable domain (missing parts from reference TRBV7-9 and TRBJ1-1): DTGVSQNPRHKITKRGQNVTFRCDPISEHNRLYWYRQTLGQGPEFLTYFQNEAQLEKSRLLSDRFSAERPKGSFSTLEIQRTEQGDSAMYLCASSSRDRADAEAFFGQGTRLTVV.

This clone was seen only a few times. The chain carries TRBV10-3 and TRBJ1-2; D uncertain. The germline V gene encodes CDR1 ENHRY and CDR2 SYGVKD. This CDR3 spans 15 amino acids. Trimming pared 0 bases from V and 4 bases from J, leaving 12 bases between. CDR3 nucleotide sequence: TGTGCCATCAGTGAGTCGCTGTCCGAGTCCTATGGCTACACCTTC. This sequence encodes CAISESLSESYGYTF.

This chain joins TRBV29-1 and TRBJ2-1; 7 bases align to TRBD2. The V gene's germline CDR1 is SQVTM and CDR2 ANQGSEA. The CDR3 sequence is 14 residues long. Germline trimming cut 3 bases from V and 5 bases from J; bases unmatched to any gene: 7. CDR3 DNA: TGCAGCGTTGATAGGGCGGGAGCGAACAATGAGCAGTTCTTC. It encodes CSVDRAGANNEQFF.

This clone was counted a single time. The CDR3 sequence: CASSLSDKNTEAFF. In DNA form, the CDR3 reads TGTGCCAGCAGCTTGTCGGACAAGAACACTGAAGCTTTCTTT. The V and J genes are TRBV5-7 and TRBJ1-1; weak D call: TRBD1 (5 bases). TRBV5-7 is classed as an ORF, of uncertain function. There are 14 residues in the CDR3. V was pared by 1 base and J by 1 base, with 8 bases between.

The chain couples TRBV7-2 to TRBJ2-1; 7 bases fit TRBD2. CDR3 size: 11 residues. V was pared by 9 bases and J by 9 bases, with 5 bases of the junction left unmatched. Germline V gene lookup returns CDR1 SGHTA and CDR2 FQGNSA. The CDR3 protein is CASSLAVEQFF. In DNA, the CDR3 is TGTGCCAGTTCTCTAGCGGTTGAGCAGTTCTTC.

In its sample, this clone was seen a few times. CDR3 loop: CSVTPKKETQYF. The CDR3 DNA sequence: TGCAGCGTCACTCCAAAGAAAGAGACCCAGTACTTC. The chain carries TRBV29-1 and TRBJ2-5; D not certain. Per germline, CDR1 SQVTM and CDR2 ANQGSEA. CDR3 length equals 12 residues. Trimming removed 6 bases from V and 3 bases from J, with 11 bases in between.

This clone showed up just a few times. The chain links TRBV7-9 to TRBJ2-5; possible D gene TRBD1, 7 bases. The CDR3 consists of 12 residues. V was shortened by 3 bases and J by 7 bases, with 9 bases between the two germline ends. CDR1 is SEHNR, CDR2 FQNEAQ, per germline (reference sequence). CDR3 coding DNA: TGTGCCAGCAGCTTTCAGGGGGGGACCCAGTACTTC. Protein sequence: CASSFQGGTQYF.

The chain has TRBV10-3 and TRBJ2-5, with TRBD2 identical over 10 bases. Germline V lookup: CDR1 ENHRY, CDR2 SYGVKD. V shed 2 bases and J 5 bases; nucleotides not matched to a gene: 2. There are 14 residues in the CDR3. The DNA for the CDR3 is TGTGCCATCAGTGAGCTAGCGGGAGTGGAGACCCAGTACTTC. Amino acid sequence: CAISELAGVETQYF.

V is TRBV28 and J is TRBJ2-7; no definite D call. This CDR3 has 14 residues. Trimming pared 6 bases from V and 3 bases from J, leaving 15 bases between. Germline lookup yields CDR1 MDHEN and CDR2 SYDVKM. The CDR3, as DNA: TGTGCCAGCAGGGGTGTTAGCCTAGGCTACGAGCAGTACTTC. Protein: CASRGVSLGYEQYF.

The rearrangement joins TRBV6-1 to TRBJ1-1; unclear D gene. Germline V gives CDR1 MNHNS, CDR2 SASEGT. The CDR3 runs to 15 residues. V gave up 5 bases and J gave up 0 bases, with 13 bases separating them. CDR3 sequence reads: CASSIQHTMNTEAFF. The CDR3 DNA reads as TGTGCCAGCAGTATACAACATACTATGAACACTGAAGCTTTCTTT.

The gene calls are TRBV6-1 and TRBJ2-5, with no clear D. Trimming took off 6 bases at V and 1 base at J, with 12 bases between the two ends. There are 14 residues in the CDR3. The V gene's germline CDR1 is MNHNS and CDR2 SASEGT. The chain's CDR3 is CASRAAPGQETQYF. The CDR3 DNA follows: TGTGCCAGCAGAGCCGCCCCCGGCCAAGAGACCCAGTACTTC.

The chain employs TRBV7-6 and TRBJ2-7, with a tentative D call TRBD2 (5 bases). Per germline, CDR1 SGHVS and CDR2 FNYEAQ. The CDR3 extends over 12 amino acids. V lost 6 bases and J lost 5, with 11 bases in between. The CDR3 DNA is TGTGCCAGCAGTTCCGGGGAGAACGAGCAGTACTTC. This encodes CASSSGENEQYF.

V and J are TRBV7-9 and TRBJ2-1; a possible D gene is TRBD2 (5 bases). The V end was cut by 5 bases, the J end by 5 bases, with 19 bases between. Germline values: CDR1 SEHNR, CDR2 FQNEAQ (reference sequence). The CDR3 has 16 residues. CDR3: CASSPRTPSLHNEQFF. Written as DNA, the CDR3 is TGTGCCAGCAGCCCAAGGACTCCGAGTCTACACAATGAGCAGTTCTTC.

This rearrangement joins TRBV14 to TRBJ2-1; 12 nucleotides align to TRBD2. The CDR3 totals 20 residues. Germline V gene sequence: CDR1 SGHDN, CDR2 FVKESK. After removal of 0 bases from V and 0 bases from J, the junction contained 9 bases not matched to a gene. The CDR3 reads CASSQDDWTSGINSYNEQFF. As DNA, the CDR3 is TGTGCCAGCAGCCAAGATGACTGGACTAGCGGGATAAACTCCTACAATGAGCAGTTCTTC.

This clone came up once. This chain uses TRBV7-9 with TRBJ2-4; possibly TRBD1 for D (6 bases). There are 16 residues in the CDR3. Trimming removed 4 bases at V and 0 bases at J, with 13 bases between. Germline CDR1 SEHNR, CDR2 FQNEAQ (reference sequence). CDR3: CASSSQGILAKNIQYF. The CDR3 DNA is TGTGCCAGCAGCTCTCAGGGGATTCTAGCCAAAAACATTCAGTACTTC.

The rearrangement joins TRBV29-1 to TRBJ1-2; a possible D gene is TRBD1 (6 bases). CDR3 length: 12 residues. Germline V lookup: CDR1 SQVTM, CDR2 ANQGSEA. V gave up 3 bases and J gave up 6 bases, with 11 bases separating them. Here the CDR3 reads CSVDVQGHGYTF. In nucleotides, the CDR3 is TGCAGCGTTGATGTCCAGGGGCATGGCTACACCTTC.

This clone was picked up a small number of times. The gene calls are TRBV6-1 and TRBJ2-7; 9 nucleotides match TRBD1. J lost 2 bases, V lost 2 bases, and 4 bases had no gene match. Germline CDR1 and CDR2: MNHNS and SASEGT. The CDR3 extends over 15 amino acids. The CDR3 sequence is CASSEWTGATYEQYF. CDR3 coding DNA: TGTGCCAGCAGTGAATGGACAGGGGCCACCTACGAGCAGTACTTC.

The chain recombines TRBV28 with TRBJ2-5; maybe TRBD2 (6 bases). This CDR3 spans 16 amino acids. Per germline, CDR1 MDHEN and CDR2 SYDVKM. The V end lost 3 bases, the J end lost 5 bases, and 19 bases lay between the germline ends. The CDR3 region has the DNA TGTGCCAGCAGTTTGGGGGGACGGCTGAGTCTGGAGACCCAGTACTTC. This gives the protein CASSLGGRLSLETQYF.

This clone was seen a single time. The chain recombines TRBV10-3 with TRBJ2-7, with D possibly being TRBD1 (6 bases). Trimming shortened V by 0 bases and J by 2 bases, and 11 bases separated the two germline ends. The germline V gene encodes CDR1 ENHRY and CDR2 SYGVKD. This CDR3 contains 15 residues. CDR3 DNA sequence: TGTGCCATCAGTGAGTCGGAGACAGGCCCCTACGAGCAGTACTTC. The encoded protein is CAISESETGPYEQYF.

V gene TRBV6-5 combines with J gene TRBJ1-1; 7 positions agree with TRBD1. The CDR3 is 14 amino acids. V dropped 3 bases and J dropped 4; count of bases not matched to a gene: 5. Germline V gene lookup returns CDR1 MNHEY and CDR2 SVGAGI. CDR3 sequence: CASSYRGQGTEAFF. The DNA for the CDR3 is TGTGCCAGCAGTTATAGGGGGCAGGGCACTGAAGCTTTCTTT.

The chain is built from TRBV7-9 and TRBJ1-1; 7 bases line up with TRBD1. Losses at the gene ends were 5 bases for V and 6 bases for J; bases not matched to a gene: 12. Germline V CDR1 and CDR2: SEHNR, FQNEAQ (reference sequence). CDR3 length: 15 residues. The CDR3 coding sequence is TGTGCCAGCAGCCGCGGTACCAACAGGGGCGCTGAAGCTTTCTTT. Translating gives CASSRGTNRGAEAFF. Based on the CDR3 plus reference TRBV7-9 and TRBJ1-1, the full variable domain is DTGVSQNPRHKITKRGQNVTFRCDPISEHNRLYWYRQTLGQGPEFLTYFQNEAQLEKSRLLSDRFSAERPKGSFSTLEIQRTEQGDSAMYLCASSRGTNRGAEAFFGQGTRLTVV.

V is TRBV27 and J is TRBJ1-2; 10 bases are shared with TRBD1. There are 14 residues in the CDR3. CDR1 is MNHEY, CDR2 SMNVEV, per germline (reference sequence). The V gene end was trimmed by 8 bases and the J gene end by 5 bases; junction bases not matched to a gene: 8. CDR3 sequence reads: CASGAGTGVYGYTF. CDR3 coding DNA: TGTGCCAGCGGTGCCGGGACAGGGGTATATGGCTACACCTTC.

V is TRBV28 and J is TRBJ2-5; 7 bases align to TRBD1. Per the germline V gene, CDR1 is MDHEN and CDR2 is SYDVKM. V lost 3 bases and J lost 2; bases outside the gene matches: 6. CDR3 size: 15 residues. CDR3 in DNA: TGTGCCAGCAGTTTCCGACAGGGCTGGCAAGAGACCCAGTACTTC. It translates to CASSFRQGWQETQYF.

The chain is built from TRBV9 and TRBJ2-1; 9 bases map to TRBD2. V gave up 0 bases and J gave up 0 bases; unmatched junction bases: 1. The CDR3 is 16 residues long. The germline V gene has CDR1 SGDLS and CDR2 YYNGEE. The chain's CDR3 is CASSVGGGASYNEQFF. As DNA, the CDR3 is TGTGCCAGCAGCGTAGGCGGGGGGGCCTCCTACAATGAGCAGTTCTTC.

This chain joins TRBV30 and TRBJ2-5; 8 bases line up with TRBD1. The V segment lost 3 bases and the J segment 3 bases; nucleotides outside the gene matches: 12. Germline CDR1 and CDR2: GTSNPN and SVGIG (reference sequence). The CDR3 loop spans 16 amino acids. Here the CDR3 reads CAWRPTGRGREETQYF. DNA of the CDR3: TGTGCCTGGAGACCTACCGGCAGGGGGCGCGAAGAGACCCAGTACTTC.